Listed here are 12 T cell receptor beta chains from one sample, sequenced in a study of CD8+ T cells in alopecia areata. As the sequencing template, cDNA was produced by extracting RNA and reverse transcribing it. The assay was immunoSEQ multiplex PCR, and TCRdb's table has in-frame clones only and misses some. Of 15,000 to 20,000 clones detected, around 60% appear once; the ten largest clones hold 7.5% to 9.5%. Noted treatment: oral pan-JAK inhibitor, 5-10 mg twice daily. Researchers took lesional scalp punch biopsies and peripheral blood from people who were alopecia areata patients. The sample was skin, taken at week 4, from a patient treated with tofacitinib. The receptor source for this set is a human donor with alopecia areata.

The rearrangement links TRBV19 to TRBJ2-1; TRBD1 agrees at 8 bases. The CDR3 spans 14 residues. J lost 5 bases, V lost 4 bases, and 4 bases had no gene match. Germline V CDR1 and CDR2: LNHDA, SQIVND (reference sequence). CDR3 bases: TGTGCCAGTAGTAAGGGACAGGAAGACAATGAGCAGTTCTTC. This gives the protein CASSKGQEDNEQFF.

The J gene is TRBJ1-5, the V gene TRBV6-6, with TRBD1 as a possible D gene (5 bases). Per germline, CDR1 MNHNY and CDR2 SVGAGI (reference sequence). CDR3 length: 15 amino acids. The ends were cut back, 2 bases at V and 6 bases at J, with 14 bases in the middle. Here the CDR3 DNA reads TGTGCCAGCAGTTACCCCGGGACCCGGGCTCAGCCCCAGCATTTT. Translation: CASSYPGTRAQPQHF.

This clone occurred once. One junction end does not reproduce the germline sequence, and a read error may be involved. J is TRBJ2-6 and V is TRBV7-9; D remains ambiguous. Germline CDR1 SEHNR, CDR2 FQNEAQ (reference sequence). The CDR3 has 18 amino acids. This CDR3 reads CASSLAPKDGSEANVLTF. DNA of the CDR3: TGTGCCAGCAGCTTAGCGCCCAAAGACGGCTCTGAGGCCAACGTCCTGACTTTC.

The chain has TRBV19 and TRBJ1-6; D gene uncertain. The V end was cut by 2 bases, the J end by 6 bases, with 5 bases between. The CDR3 loop spans 13 amino acids. The V gene's germline CDR1 is LNHDA and CDR2 SQIVND (reference sequence). For the CDR3, the DNA is TGTGCCAGTAGTATACAGTTTAATTCACCCCTCCACTTT. Its translation: CASSIQFNSPLHF.

The chain has TRBV9 and TRBJ2-2, with 7 bases identical to TRBD1. This CDR3 spans 15 amino acids. Per germline, CDR1 SGDLS and CDR2 YYNGEE. V lost 2 bases, J lost 2 bases, and 3 bases stayed unmatched. This CDR3 is CASSVGTVNTGELFF. As DNA, the CDR3 is TGTGCCAGCAGCGTGGGGACAGTTAACACCGGGGAGCTGTTTTTT.

A few counts support this clone. This specimen includes other DNA sequences encoding the same CDR3. The gene calls are TRBV5-1 and TRBJ2-7; 7 bases match TRBD1. Per the germline V gene, CDR1 is SGHRS and CDR2 is YFSETQ. The V segment lost 4 bases and the J segment 2 bases; nucleotides outside the gene matches: 9. There are 15 residues in the CDR3. The chain's CDR3 is CASSLVGDSPYEQYF. In nucleotides, the CDR3 is TGCGCCAGCAGCCTGGTCGGGGACAGCCCCTACGAGCAGTACTTC.

J is TRBJ1-2 and V is TRBV2; D is possibly TRBD1 (5 bases). Trimming took 6 bases from V and 4 from J, leaving 15 bases between them. The CDR3 totals 14 residues. Germline V CDR1 and CDR2: SNHLY, FYNNEI. As DNA, the CDR3 is TGTGCCAGCAGCCCCGGGACGGAATTCTATGGCTACACCTTC. Its protein product is CASSPGTEFYGYTF.

The V call is TRBV7-9, the J call TRBJ2-5; 7 nucleotides agree with TRBD1. V lost 5 bases, J lost 2 bases, and 5 bases stayed unmatched. CDR1 SEHNR and CDR2 FQNEAQ come from the germline V gene (reference sequence). The CDR3 has 14 amino acids. The CDR3 DNA reads TGTGCCAGCAGCCTGACGACAGGGCAAGAGACCCAGTACTTC. Protein product: CASSLTTGQETQYF.

This clone occurred once. The rearrangement links TRBV21-1 to TRBJ1-5; TRBD1 reflects the table's D call only, with no check against the DNA. TRBV21-1 is given as a pseudogene. The CDR3 has 17 residues. This chain's CDR3 is CASSQGKEYYSNQPQHF. The DNA for the CDR3 is TGTGCCAGCAGTCAGGGGAAAGAGTATTATAGCAATCAGCCCCAGCATTTT.

This clone is a singleton in its sample. The chain is built from TRBV15 and TRBJ1-2; no firm D call. Germline V gene data show CDR1 as LNHNV and CDR2 as YYDKDF (reference sequence). The CDR3 spans 15 residues. V was clipped by 0 bases and J by 0 bases, with 8 bases between them. The CDR3 coding sequence is TGTGCCACCAGCAGAGAGGGCGCAGCTAACTATGGCTACACCTTC. The encoded protein is CATSREGAANYGYTF. Full variable domain (remainder filled in from reference TRBV15 and TRBJ1-2): DAMVIQNPRYQVTQFGKPVTLSCSQTLNHNVMYWYQQKSSQAPKLLFHYYDKDFNNEADTPDNFQSRRPNTSFCFLDIRSPGLGDTAMYLCATSREGAANYGYTFGSGTRLTVV.

V usage is TRBV5-1 and J usage is TRBJ2-1; D perhaps matches TRBD2 (6 bases). The V gene's germline CDR1 is SGHRS and CDR2 YFSETQ. V lost 0 bases, J lost 4 bases, and 14 bases lay in between. The CDR3 is made up of 16 amino acids. The CDR3 bases are TGCGCCAGCAGCTTGGCCGCCGGGGGACTTTACAATGAGCAGTTCTTC. Translated, it gives CASSLAAGGLYNEQFF. Drawing the rest from reference TRBV5-1 and TRBJ2-1, the complete variable domain is KAGVTQTPRYLIKTRGQQVTLSCSPISGHRSVSWYQQTPGQGLQFLFEYFSETQRNKGNFPGRFSGRQFSNSRSEMNVSTLELGDSALYLCASSLAAGGLYNEQFFGPGTRLTVL.

The chain joins TRBV27 to TRBJ2-5; the match to TRBD2 covers 9 bases. This CDR3 is built from 18 residues. With 2 bases clipped from V and 1 base from J, the junction kept 11 bases outside the gene matches. Germline CDR1 and CDR2: MNHEY and SMNVEV (reference sequence). The CDR3 here is CASSLTPRGSGGQETQYF. CDR3 DNA sequence: TGTGCCAGCAGTTTAACCCCCCGGGGTAGCGGGGGCCAAGAGACCCAGTACTTC.